The 4 T cell receptor beta chains reported below all come from one sample, sequenced in a study of Graves' ophthalmopathy and Graves' hyperthyroidism. Scientists amplified the TCR beta CDR3 regions from RNA transcripts. Second-round multiplex PCR came after a first-round RT-PCR that employed HTBI primers. TCRdb fed the multiplex PCR reads into MiXCR, producing one record per CDR3 protein. Here the sample spans roughly 610,000 distinct CDR3 sequences, approximately 21% being singletons. The sample was peripheral blood. These receptors all come from a woman between 18 and 29 years old with stable Graves' hyperthyroidism. Some clones in this sample may be carry-over from other donors' samples.

This clonotype has at least ten counts. The V gene is TRBV10-2, the J gene TRBJ1-5; D not resolved. This CDR3 is 9 amino acids long. Germline CDR1 is WSHSY and CDR2 is SAAADI. Between the trimmed V and J ends, which lost 6 bases and 7 bases, there was a span of 1 base. Here the CDR3 DNA reads TGCGCCAGCAGCCAGCCCCAGCATTTT. Translation: CASSQPQHF.

CDR3 nucleotides: TGTGCCACCAGTCCTAACGGGACACATTCCACCGGGGAGCTGTTTTTT. Protein product: CATSPNGTHSTGELFF. The chain joins TRBV24-1 to TRBJ2-2; maybe TRBD1 (6 bases). V was trimmed by 6 bases and J by 4 bases, leaving 17 bases between them. CDR3 length: 16 amino acids. CDR1 is KGHDR and CDR2 is SFDVKD in the germline V gene.

This clonotype was counted ten times or more. This sequence joins TRBV24-1 and TRBJ1-5; D gene ambiguous. V was shortened by 0 bases and J by 0 bases, with 20 bases between the two germline ends. The CDR3 loop spans 20 amino acids. Germline CDR1 and CDR2: KGHDR and SFDVKD. CDR3 DNA sequence: TGTGCCACCAGTGATTTGACCTCGGCGGAGTCGTGCCGTAGCAATCAGCCCCAGCATTTT. Translated: CATSDLTSAESCRSNQPQHF.

This rearrangement joins TRBV13 to TRBJ2-1, with 11 bases aligning to TRBD2. The CDR3 runs to 16 residues. The germline V gene encodes CDR1 PRHDT and CDR2 FYEKMQ (reference sequence). With V trimmed by 5 bases and J by 4 bases, 7 bases remained unmatched. This CDR3 reads CASSPLAGGSYNEQFF. CDR3 sequence (DNA): TGTGCCAGCAGCCCATTAGCGGGGGGGTCTTACAATGAGCAGTTCTTC.